This T cell receptor beta chain was captured by sequencing in a study of CD8 T cells in ankylosing spondylitis. The study's findings and limits: Disease-linked clones were reportedly significantly enriched in matched ankylosing spondylitis synovial fluid. There were earlier reports of some motif variants in reactive arthritis synovial fluid and blood. Disease-linked clones had a CD8+ phenotype and relatively low frequency in peripheral blood. Blood from ankylosing spondylitis patients appeared to carry a characteristic eight-variant TCR beta motif.

The V gene's germline CDR1 is SGHTA and CDR2 FQGTGA. This CDR3 has 16 amino acids. The V end lost 0 bases, the J end lost 0 bases, and 10 bases lay between the germline ends. Quantitative 5'-RACE was performed with molecular barcodes, and it yielded the TCR beta libraries. In TCRdb, the 5' RACE reads were re-called with MiXCR into one record per CDR3 protein. The sample lists a few hundred thousand distinct CDR3 sequences; approximately 20% were seen once. On this clonotype: The antigen is undetermined.

What was sequenced was blood, either unsorted or a sorted T cell fraction (not recorded which). The source is a male donor with ankylosing spondylitis. The genes are TRBV7-3 and TRBJ2-3; D is unresolved. In DNA form, the CDR3 reads TGTGCCAGCAGCTTAACAGGGCGATCTAGCACAGATACGCAGTATTTT. It yields the protein CASSLTGRSSTDTQYF.